This T cell receptor beta chain was retrieved from a study of Ad26.COV2.S vaccination and SARS-CoV-2 variants. TCRdb's table, derived via immunoSEQ multiplex PCR, lists solely in-frame clones and lacks some. The sample consists of around 450,000 clones, approximately 90% of them appearing once. On this clone itself: What it recognizes is unknown.

General study points: Spike-specific TCR breadth in vaccine recipients exceeded that seen in placebo recipients. Vaccinated and placebo-treated recipients had similar non-spike TCR breadth.

The CDR3 spans 15 residues. V was shortened by 4 bases and J by 4 bases, with 17 bases between the two germline ends. CDR1 is SGDLS and CDR2 is YYNGEE in the germline V gene. Treatment in this sample: about 20 received Ad26.COV2.S at low or high dose, single or two shots; roughly five received placebo; per-sample allocation not given. The samples were gathered on day 63 after the first injection of vaccine or placebo. This specimen consisted of peripheral blood, obtained in a trial of Ad26.COV2.S vaccine versus placebo. The chain employs TRBV9 and TRBJ2-5, with D unresolved. The origin of this receptor is a person between 18 and 59 years old who received the Ad26.COV2.S COVID-19 vaccine or a placebo. Written as DNA, the CDR3 is TGTGCCAGCAGCCCCTATCACCTAGGGTTAGAGACCCAGTACTTC. Amino acid sequence: CASSPYHLGLETQYF. Full variable domain (outside the CDR3, taken from reference TRBV9 and TRBJ2-5): DSGVTQTPKHLITATGQRVTLRCSPRSGDLSVYWYQQSLDQGLQFLIQYYNGEERAKGNILERFSAQQFPDLHSELNLSSLELGDSALYFCASSPYHLGLETQYFGPGTRLLVL.